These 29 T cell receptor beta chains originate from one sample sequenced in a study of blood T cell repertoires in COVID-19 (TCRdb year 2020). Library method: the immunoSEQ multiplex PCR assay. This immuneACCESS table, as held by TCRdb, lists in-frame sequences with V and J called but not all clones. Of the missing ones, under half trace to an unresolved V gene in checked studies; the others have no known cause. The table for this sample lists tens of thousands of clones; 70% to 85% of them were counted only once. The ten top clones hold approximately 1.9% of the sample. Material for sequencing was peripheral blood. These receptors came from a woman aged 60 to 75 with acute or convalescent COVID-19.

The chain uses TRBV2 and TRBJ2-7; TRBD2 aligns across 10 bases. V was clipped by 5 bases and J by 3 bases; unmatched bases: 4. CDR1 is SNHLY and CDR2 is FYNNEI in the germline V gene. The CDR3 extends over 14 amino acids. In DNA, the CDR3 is TGTGCCAGCAGTCCTAGCGGGGGACGCTACGAGCAGTACTTC. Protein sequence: CASSPSGGRYEQYF.

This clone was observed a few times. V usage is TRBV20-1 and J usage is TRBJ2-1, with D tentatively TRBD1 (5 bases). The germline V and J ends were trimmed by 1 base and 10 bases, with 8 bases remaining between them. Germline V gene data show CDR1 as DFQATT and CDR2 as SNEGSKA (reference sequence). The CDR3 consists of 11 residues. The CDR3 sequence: CSARGQQEQFF. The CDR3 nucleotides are TGCAGTGCTAGAGGACAGCAAGAGCAGTTCTTC.

The CDR3 nucleotides are TGTGCCAGCAGTTCTACAGGGTCCTATGGCTACACCTTC. Translated, it gives CASSSTGSYGYTF. The chain employs TRBV5-5 and TRBJ1-2; a possible D gene is TRBD1 (6 bases). The CDR3 is made up of 13 amino acids. Deletions cut 5 bases from V and 4 bases from J, with 12 bases between. In germline, CDR1 is SGHKS, CDR2 YYEKEE (reference sequence).

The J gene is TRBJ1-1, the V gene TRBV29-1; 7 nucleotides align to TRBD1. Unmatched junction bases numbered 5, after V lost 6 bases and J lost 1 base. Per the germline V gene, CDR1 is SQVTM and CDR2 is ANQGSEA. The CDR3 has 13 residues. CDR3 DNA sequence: TGCAGCGTCCCCAGGACAGGGAACACTGAAGCTTTCTTT. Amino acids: CSVPRTGNTEAFF.

In DNA form, the CDR3 reads TGTGCCAGCAGTTACGGTAGGACAGGGTCCTACGAGCAGTACTTC. Residues: CASSYGRTGSYEQYF. The chain joins TRBV6-5 to TRBJ2-7; 8 bases align to TRBD1. CDR1 is MNHEY and CDR2 is SVGAGI in the germline V gene. Trimming cost V 2 bases and J 1 base; bases outside gene matches: 4. This CDR3 comprises 15 residues.

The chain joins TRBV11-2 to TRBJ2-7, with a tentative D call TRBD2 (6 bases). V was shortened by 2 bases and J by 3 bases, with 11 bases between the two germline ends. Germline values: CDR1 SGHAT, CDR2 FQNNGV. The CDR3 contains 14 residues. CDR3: CASSLSGAIYEQYF. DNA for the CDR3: TGTGCCAGCAGCTTATCGGGAGCCATCTACGAGCAGTACTTC.

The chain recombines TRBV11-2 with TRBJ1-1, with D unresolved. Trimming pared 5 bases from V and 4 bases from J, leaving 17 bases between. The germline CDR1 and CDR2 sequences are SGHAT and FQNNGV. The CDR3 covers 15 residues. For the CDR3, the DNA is TGTGCCAGCAGCCCCCGGGCAACCGCGGGCACTGAAGCTTTCTTT. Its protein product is CASSPRATAGTEAFF.

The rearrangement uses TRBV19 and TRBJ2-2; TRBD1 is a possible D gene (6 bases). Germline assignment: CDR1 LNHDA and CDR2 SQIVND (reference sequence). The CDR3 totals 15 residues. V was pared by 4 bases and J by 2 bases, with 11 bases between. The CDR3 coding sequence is TGTGCCAGTAGTACAAGGACAGATAACACCGGGGAGCTGTTTTTT. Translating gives CASSTRTDNTGELFF.

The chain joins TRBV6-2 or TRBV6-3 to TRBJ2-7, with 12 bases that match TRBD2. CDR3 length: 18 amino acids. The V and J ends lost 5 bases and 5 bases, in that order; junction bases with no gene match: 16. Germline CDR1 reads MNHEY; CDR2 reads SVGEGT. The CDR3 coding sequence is TGTGCCAGCAGTCGGACTAGCGGGACTTTTCCCTCCCGGGACGAGCAGTACTTC. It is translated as CASSRTSGTFPSRDEQYF.

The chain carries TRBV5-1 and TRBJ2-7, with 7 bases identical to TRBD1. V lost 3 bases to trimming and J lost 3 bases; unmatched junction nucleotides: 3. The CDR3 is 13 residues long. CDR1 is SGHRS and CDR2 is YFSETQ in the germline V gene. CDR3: CASSSGTVYEQYF. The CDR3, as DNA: TGCGCCAGCAGCTCGGGGACAGTCTACGAGCAGTACTTC. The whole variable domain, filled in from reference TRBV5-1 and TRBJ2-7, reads KAGVTQTPRYLIKTRGQQVTLSCSPISGHRSVSWYQQTPGQGLQFLFEYFSETQRNKGNFPGRFSGRQFSNSRSEMNVSTLELGDSALYLCASSSGTVYEQYFGPGTRLTVT.

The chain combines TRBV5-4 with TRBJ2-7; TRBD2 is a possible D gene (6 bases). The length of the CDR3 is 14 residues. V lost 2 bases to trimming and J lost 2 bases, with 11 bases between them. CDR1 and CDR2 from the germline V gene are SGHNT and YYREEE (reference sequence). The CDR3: CASSFGTSPYEQYF. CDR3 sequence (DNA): TGTGCCAGCAGCTTCGGGACTTCGCCCTACGAGCAGTACTTC.

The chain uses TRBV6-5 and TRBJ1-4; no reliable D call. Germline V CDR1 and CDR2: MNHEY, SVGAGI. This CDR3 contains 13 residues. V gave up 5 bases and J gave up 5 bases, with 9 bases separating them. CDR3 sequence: CASSRAGNEKLFF. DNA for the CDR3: TGTGCCAGCAGTCGCGCGGGGAATGAAAAACTGTTTTTT.

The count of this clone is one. This CDR3 is CASSLFSGGPPLPLNEQFF. The CDR3 region has the DNA TGTGCCAGCAGCTTATTCAGCGGGGGGCCCCCGCTTCCCTTAAATGAGCAGTTCTTC. This rearrangement joins TRBV7-9 to TRBJ2-1; 9 nucleotides agree with TRBD2. The junction had 18 bases not matched to a gene; V was cut back by 2 bases and J by 7 bases. The CDR3 is 19 amino acids. In germline, CDR1 is SEHNR, CDR2 FQNEAQ (reference sequence).

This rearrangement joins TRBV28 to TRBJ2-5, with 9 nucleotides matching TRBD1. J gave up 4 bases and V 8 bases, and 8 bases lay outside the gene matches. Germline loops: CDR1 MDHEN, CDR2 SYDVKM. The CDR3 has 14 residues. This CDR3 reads CASYSTGGRETQYF. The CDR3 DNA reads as TGTGCCAGCTATTCTACAGGGGGCCGAGAGACCCAGTACTTC.

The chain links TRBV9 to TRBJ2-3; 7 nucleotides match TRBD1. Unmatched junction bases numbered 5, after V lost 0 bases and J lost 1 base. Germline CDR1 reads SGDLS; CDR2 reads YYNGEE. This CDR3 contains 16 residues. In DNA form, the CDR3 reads TGTGCCAGCAGCGTAGGGGTAGGGGGCGGCACAGATACGCAGTATTTT. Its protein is CASSVGVGGGTDTQYF.

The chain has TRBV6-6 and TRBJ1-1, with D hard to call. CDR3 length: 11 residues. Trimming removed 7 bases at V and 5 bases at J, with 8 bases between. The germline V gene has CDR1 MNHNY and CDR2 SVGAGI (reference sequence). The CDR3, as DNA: TGTGCCAGCATCACTTTGACTGAAGCTTTCTTT. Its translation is CASITLTEAFF.

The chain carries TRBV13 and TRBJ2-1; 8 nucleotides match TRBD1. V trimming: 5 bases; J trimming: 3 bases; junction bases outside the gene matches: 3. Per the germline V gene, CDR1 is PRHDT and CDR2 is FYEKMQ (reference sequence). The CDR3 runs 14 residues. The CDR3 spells CASSEDRDYNEQFF. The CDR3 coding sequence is TGTGCCAGCAGCGAGGACAGGGACTACAATGAGCAGTTCTTC.

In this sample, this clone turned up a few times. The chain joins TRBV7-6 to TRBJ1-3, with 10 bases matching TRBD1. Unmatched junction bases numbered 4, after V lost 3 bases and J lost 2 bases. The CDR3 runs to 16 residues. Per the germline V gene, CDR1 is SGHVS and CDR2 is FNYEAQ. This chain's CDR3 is CASSLGGQGAGNTIYF. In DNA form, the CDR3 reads TGTGCCAGCAGCTTGGGCGGACAGGGGGCTGGAAACACCATATATTTT.

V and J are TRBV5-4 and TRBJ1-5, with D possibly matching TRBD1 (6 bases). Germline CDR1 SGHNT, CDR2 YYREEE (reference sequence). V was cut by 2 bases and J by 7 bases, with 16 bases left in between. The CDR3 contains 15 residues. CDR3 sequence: CASSFGTGSEQPQHF. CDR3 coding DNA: TGTGCCAGCAGCTTCGGCACAGGGAGTGAACAGCCCCAGCATTTT.

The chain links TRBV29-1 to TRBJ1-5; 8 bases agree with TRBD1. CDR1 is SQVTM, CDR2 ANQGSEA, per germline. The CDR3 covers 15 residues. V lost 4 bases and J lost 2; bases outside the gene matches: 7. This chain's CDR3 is CSVAIGTGRNQPQHF. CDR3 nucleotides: TGCAGCGTTGCTATTGGGACAGGACGCAATCAGCCCCAGCATTTT.

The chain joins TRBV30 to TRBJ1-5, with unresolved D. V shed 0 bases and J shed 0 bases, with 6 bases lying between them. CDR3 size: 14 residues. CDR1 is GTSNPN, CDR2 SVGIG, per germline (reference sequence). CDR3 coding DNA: TGTGCCTGGAGTGTCTTGGCTAGCAATCAGCCCCAGCATTTT. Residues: CAWSVLASNQPQHF.

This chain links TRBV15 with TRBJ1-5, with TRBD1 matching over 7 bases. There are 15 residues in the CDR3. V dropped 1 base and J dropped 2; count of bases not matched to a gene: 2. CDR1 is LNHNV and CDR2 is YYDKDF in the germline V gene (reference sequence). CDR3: CATSRGTGRNQPQHF. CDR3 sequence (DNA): TGTGCCACCAGCAGAGGGACAGGCCGCAATCAGCCCCAGCATTTT.

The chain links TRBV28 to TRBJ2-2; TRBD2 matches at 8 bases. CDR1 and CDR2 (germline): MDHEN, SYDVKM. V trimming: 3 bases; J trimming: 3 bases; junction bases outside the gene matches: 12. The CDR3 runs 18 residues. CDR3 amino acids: CASSFRGTRIRYTGELFF. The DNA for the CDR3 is TGTGCCAGCAGTTTCCGCGGGACTAGAATTAGGTACACCGGGGAGCTGTTTTTT.

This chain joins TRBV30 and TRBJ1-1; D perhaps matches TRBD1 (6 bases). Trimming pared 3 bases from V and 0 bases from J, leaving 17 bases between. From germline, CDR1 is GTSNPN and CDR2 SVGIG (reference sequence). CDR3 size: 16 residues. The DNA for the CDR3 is TGTGCCTGGAGGCTCAGGGGCTCACCAGTGAACACTGAAGCTTTCTTT. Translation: CAWRLRGSPVNTEAFF.

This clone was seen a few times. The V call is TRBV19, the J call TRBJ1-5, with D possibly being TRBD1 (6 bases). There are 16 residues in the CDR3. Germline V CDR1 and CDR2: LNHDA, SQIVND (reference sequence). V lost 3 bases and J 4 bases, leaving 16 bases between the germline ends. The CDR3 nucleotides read TGTGCCAGTAGTATCCAAACAGGGACGGGGAATCAGCCCCAGCATTTT. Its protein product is CASSIQTGTGNQPQHF.

CDR3 coding DNA: TGTGCCAGCACTATAGACAGGGGGGTTGGGGCCCAGCATTTT. Its protein product is CASTIDRGVGAQHF. The chain carries TRBV28 and TRBJ1-5, with 9 bases fitting TRBD1. CDR1 is MDHEN, CDR2 SYDVKM, per germline. The CDR3 has 14 residues. Germline trimming cut 7 bases from V and 11 bases from J; bases unmatched to any gene: 12.

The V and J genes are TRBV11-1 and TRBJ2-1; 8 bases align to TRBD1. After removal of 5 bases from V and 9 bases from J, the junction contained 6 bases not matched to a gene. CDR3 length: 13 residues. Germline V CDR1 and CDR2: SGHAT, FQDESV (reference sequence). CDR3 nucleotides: TGTGCCAGCAGCGGCACAGGGGGTGGTGAGCAGTTCTTC. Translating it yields CASSGTGGGEQFF.

DNA of the CDR3: TGTGCCAGCAACCTCCCCGAGGGGGCAGGGCAGTACTTC. Amino acid sequence: CASNLPEGAGQYF. This chain connects TRBV2 to TRBJ2-7; 7 bases match TRBD1. CDR3 size: 13 residues. V lost 7 bases, J lost 9 bases, and 12 bases stayed unmatched. CDR1 is SNHLY, CDR2 FYNNEI, per germline.

DNA of the CDR3: TGTGCCAGCAGTTTGACTAGCGGGGGGGCCAGGGAGCAGTTCTTC. Translated: CASSLTSGGAREQFF. The chain links TRBV2 to TRBJ2-1; 14 bases align to TRBD2. Germline CDR1 and CDR2: SNHLY and FYNNEI. The CDR3 loop spans 15 amino acids. J lost 10 bases, V lost 5 bases, and 7 bases had no gene match.